This T cell receptor (beta chain) was recorded in a study of pediatric ulcerative colitis (dated by TCRdb to between 2018 and 2021). About the full investigation: Among the ulcerative colitis patients, about seven had pancolitis and two had left-sided colitis, and histology in every patient was consistent with ulcerative colitis. From nine newly diagnosed, treatment-naive pediatric ulcerative colitis patients and a handful of non-IBD control children, paired blood and rectal samples were collected. By Pediatric Ulcerative Colitis Activity Index, a couple of patients had mild disease, four had moderate disease and three had acute severe colitis. What the research found in general, with its limitations: For technical reasons, the blood samples of two patients yielded substantially fewer templates, so those samples were excluded from the blood-rectal overlap analysis. Compared with controls, ulcerative colitis patients showed significantly higher autologous blood-rectal clonal overlap, a finding that suggests increased T cell trafficking to inflamed tissue. Features of the rectal repertoire distinguished controls, mild-moderate colitis patients and acute severe colitis patients, and in acute severe colitis, rectal diversity was reduced because of clonal expansions. A couple of rectal CDR3 clonotypes were found in every ulcerative colitis patient but in no control. With only a handful of individuals, the healthy control group was small. Because repertoires came from total lymphocyte DNA, patterns in rare subsets such as regulatory T cells may not be reflected. Blood-derived T cells may have been included in the rectal pinch biopsies, particularly in patients with overt colitis.

Using the immunoSEQ TRB Survey service, rearranged CDR3 beta regions were amplified from genomic DNA with multiplex V and J primers. Survey-level sequencing depth of up to 500,000 reads per sample was used to keep depth equal across samples. The libraries were purified, combined into pools and sequenced with Illumina technology. The authors' analysis ran thus. Productive clonality, sample overlap, pairwise scatters, CDR3 beta length, V/D/J gene usage and productiveness were assessed with immunoSEQ online tools. Alongside Shannon and Simpson indices, calculated diversity was computed as the number of unique rearrangements divided by total templates, multiplied by 100. Principal component analysis was performed on Z-score normalized data with the R prcomp function and the ggbiplot package. Morisita's index was used to quantify blood-rectal clonal overlap within each subject. Sourced from immuneACCESS, this table was stored by TCRdb with only in-frame sequences that have V and J called. A share of the clones is absent; for the studies checked, an unresolved V gene accounts for under half, and the remainder has no known explanation. V, J and clone size derive from that table, while D and trimming were established from the DNA sequence. The sample data list tens of thousands of clones, and 78% of these were observed just once. Of the sample, over 3% falls within the top ten clones.

V loses 6 bases, J loses 2 bases, and the germline ends lie 17 bases apart. There are 15 amino acids in the CDR3, from cysteine to phenylalanine inclusive. Left in the record is the CDR3 DNA by itself, 45 bases read in frame from the first base. CDR1 is given as MGHDK and CDR2 as SYGVNS, both from the germline V gene. With respect to this clone: Which antigen it targets is not known. The sample holds no much larger clone one base away, and base qualities are not on file.

During colonoscopy, one to two pinch biopsies were obtained from the rectum for research purposes. Before the diagnostic colonoscopy, none of the ulcerative colitis patients had been given any immunosuppressive medication. Rectal biopsies were digested with proteinase K before DNA isolation. The Wizard kit (Promega) was used to extract genomic DNA from the blood and intestinal samples. The specimen sequenced was gut tissue. The V gene is TRBV25-1 and the J gene is TRBJ2-7; the D segment could be TRBD2, given 6 matching bases. The receptor comes from a girl aged 5-17 years with moderate ulcerative colitis. The CDR3 reads CASSGGRVNTYEQYF. The bases are TGTGCCAGCAGCGGGGGAAGGGTGAACACCTACGAGCAGTACTTC.